Following are 11 T cell receptor beta chains from one sample sequenced in a study of blood T cell repertoires in COVID-19 (TCRdb year 2020). Libraries were prepared through the immunoSEQ multiplex PCR assay. In TCRdb, the immuneACCESS table is reduced to in-frame sequences with V and J assigned. These tables do not hold every clone; where another copy was compared, an unresolved V gene accounts for under half, and the others remain unexplained. The sample includes around 41,000 clones, with about 85% observed a single time. The ten largest clones add up to around 40% of the sample. What was sequenced was peripheral blood. The receptors here all came from a woman of 80 years or more with acute or convalescent COVID-19.

V gene TRBV11-3 combines with J gene TRBJ1-3, with D perhaps TRBD1 (5 bases). The CDR3 is made up of 16 amino acids. Trimming removed 3 bases from V and 2 bases from J, with 14 bases in between. CDR1 is SGHNT, CDR2 YENEEA, per germline. The CDR3 protein is CASSFTGVLTGNTIYF. CDR3 DNA sequence: TGTGCCAGCAGCTTTACAGGAGTCCTAACTGGAAACACCATATATTTT.

The J gene is TRBJ1-4, the V gene TRBV2, with 10 bases identical to TRBD1. The CDR3 consists of 17 residues. J was trimmed by 10 bases and V by 6 bases; bases with no gene match: 17. Germline CDR1 and CDR2: SNHLY and FYNNEI. DNA for the CDR3: TGTGCCAGCAGGAGGGGGACAGGGGTCGCGGAGCTTGCAAAACTGTTTTTT. Its translation is CASRRGTGVAELAKLFF.

The rearrangement joins TRBV5-1 to TRBJ2-1; 7 bases line up with TRBD1. Germline trimming cut 0 bases from V and 5 bases from J; bases unmatched to any gene: 2. CDR3 size: 14 residues. Germline V gene lookup returns CDR1 SGHRS and CDR2 YFSETQ. CDR3 nucleotide sequence: TGCGCCAGCAGCTTGGCGACAGGGAACAATGAGCAGTTCTTC. Translated, it gives CASSLATGNNEQFF. Complete variable domain (other parts from reference TRBV5-1 and TRBJ2-1): KAGVTQTPRYLIKTRGQQVTLSCSPISGHRSVSWYQQTPGQGLQFLFEYFSETQRNKGNFPGRFSGRQFSNSRSEMNVSTLELGDSALYLCASSLATGNNEQFFGPGTRLTVL.

This clone was observed many times. The J gene is TRBJ1-2, the V gene TRBV19, with D unclear. Trimming left V 3 bases short and J 1 base short, with 9 bases between. This CDR3 comprises 14 residues. Looked up from germline, CDR1 is LNHDA and CDR2 is SQIVND (reference sequence). In DNA form, the CDR3 reads TGTGCCAGTAGTATCTCCGGGATTAACTATGGCTACACCTTC. Amino acid sequence: CASSISGINYGYTF.

This clone has just a few counts. This rearrangement joins TRBV30 to TRBJ1-1; 7 positions agree with TRBD1. V dropped 2 bases and J dropped 5; count of bases not matched to a gene: 11. CDR1 and CDR2 (germline): GTSNPN, SVGIG (reference sequence). The CDR3 loop spans 15 amino acids. CDR3 loop: CAWSWGQGGSTEAFF. The CDR3 DNA sequence: TGTGCCTGGAGTTGGGGGCAAGGGGGCAGTACTGAAGCTTTCTTT.

The chain carries TRBV11-2 and TRBJ2-1, with 11 bases aligning to TRBD2. J lost 5 bases, V lost 6 bases, and 3 bases had no gene match. CDR1 and CDR2 (germline): SGHAT, FQNNGV. The CDR3 totals 14 residues. The CDR3: CASSPSGGNNEQFF. In nucleotides, the CDR3 is TGTGCCAGCAGTCCTAGCGGGGGGAACAATGAGCAGTTCTTC.

The rearrangement links TRBV5-1 to TRBJ2-5; 10 nucleotides align to TRBD2. Trimming cost V 2 bases and J 5 bases; bases outside gene matches: 0. Germline-derived CDR1 and CDR2 are SGHRS and YFSETQ. There are 13 residues in the CDR3. The CDR3: CASSLAGGETQYF. The CDR3 DNA reads TGCGCCAGCAGCTTAGCGGGGGGGGAGACCCAGTACTTC.

This clone was counted a single time. This chain uses TRBV29-1 with TRBJ1-1; 10 positions match TRBD1. V gave up 6 bases and J gave up 4 bases; unmatched junction bases: 2. The length of the CDR3 is 12 residues. Germline-derived CDR1 and CDR2 are SQVTM and ANQGSEA. CDR3 sequence (DNA): TGCAGCGTGACAGGGGGCGTCACTGAAGCTTTCTTT. Protein: CSVTGGVTEAFF. Full variable domain (missing parts from reference TRBV29-1 and TRBJ1-1): SAVISQKPSRDICQRGTSLTIQCQVDSQVTMMFWYRQQPGQSLTLIATANQGSEATYESGFVIDKFPISRPNLTFSTLTVSNMSPEDSSIYLCSVTGGVTEAFFGQGTRLTVV.

This clone was observed a handful of times. Sequence at one end of the junction differs from germline and may be a read error. This sequence joins TRBV14 and TRBJ2-7; no firm D call. This CDR3 spans 9 amino acids. Germline lookup yields CDR1 SGHDN and CDR2 FVKESK. DNA for the CDR3: TGTGCCAGCAGCCCTCACACCACCTTC. It encodes CASSPHTTF. Full variable domain (rest looked up from reference TRBV14 and TRBJ2-7): EAGVTQFPSHSVIEKGQTVTLRCDPISGHDNLYWYRRVMGKEIKFLLHFVKESKQDESGMPNNRFLAERTGGTYSTLKVQPAELEDSGVYFCASSPHTTFGPGTRLTVT.

This chain links TRBV2 with TRBJ2-1; 7 bases line up with TRBD1. The CDR3 spans 13 residues. V dropped 7 bases and J dropped 5; count of bases not matched to a gene: 5. CDR1 is SNHLY and CDR2 is FYNNEI in the germline V gene. The chain's CDR3 is CASTPDRDNEQFF. The CDR3 nucleotides are TGTGCCAGCACCCCCGACAGGGACAATGAGCAGTTCTTC.

This sequence joins TRBV7-2 and TRBJ2-2; D perhaps matches TRBD1 (6 bases). The V and J ends lost 5 bases and 5 bases respectively, with 15 bases between them. Germline V gene lookup returns CDR1 SGHTA and CDR2 FQGNSA. The CDR3 contains 15 residues. CDR3 loop: CASSGNRVSTGELFF. The CDR3, as DNA: TGTGCCAGCAGCGGGAACAGGGTATCAACCGGGGAGCTGTTTTTT.